These 3 T cell receptor beta chains originate from one sample sequenced in a study of T cell repertoires in cytomegalovirus infection. No antigens are known for them. TCRdb independently ran MiXCR on the reads; one entry per CDR3 protein. The sample records tens of thousands of distinct CDR3 sequences, around 25% being singletons. This sample comprised CD8+ T cells from cultured PBMCs, obtained from culture after CMV antigen stimulation. These receptors originate from a human donor in good health (CMV status not recorded). Some clones in this sample may be carry-over from other donors' samples.

This chain links TRBV4-3 with TRBJ2-7, with D perhaps TRBD2 (6 bases). CDR3 size: 15 residues. Germline V gene sequence: CDR1 LGHNA, CDR2 YSLEER. V lost 3 bases, J lost 5 bases, and 17 bases lay in between. DNA of the CDR3: TGCGCCAGCAGCCAGGGAAATGGGGGGTTCGACGAGCAGTACTTC. It translates to CASSQGNGGFDEQYF.

This clonotype came up many times. The CDR3 DNA follows: TGTGCCAGCAGGCTTGACACGCCAGAAGCTTTCTTT. Its translation is CASRLDTPEAFF. The V and J genes are TRBV7-2 and TRBJ1-1, with D uncertain. The CDR3 has 12 amino acids. Trimming pared 6 bases from V and 8 bases from J, leaving 13 bases between. Germline V gene data show CDR1 as SGHTA and CDR2 as FQGNSA.

The gene calls are TRBV14 and TRBJ1-3; D is ambiguous. This CDR3 has 15 residues. The ends were cut back, 0 bases at V and 4 bases at J, with 10 bases in the middle. Germline CDR1 is SGHDN and CDR2 is FVKESK. The CDR3 region is CASSQDRWAGNTIYF. The CDR3, as DNA: TGTGCCAGCAGCCAAGATCGGTGGGCCGGAAACACCATATATTTT.